Listed below are T cell receptor beta chains from one sample, sequenced in a study of T-cell memory formation after mild COVID-19. TCRdb passed the 5' RACE reads through MiXCR, listing each CDR3 protein once. The sample shows 550,000 to 700,000 distinct CDR3 sequences, around 15% of them seen only once. Sequences were obtained from PBMCs or a T cell subset sorted from them (not recorded which). The receptor source for this set is an adult woman who had mild COVID-19 (a few samples of this study predate the infection). Cell type and time point are not known. The CDR3 runs from the conserved cysteine through the conserved F or W. Each record gives: J gene, V gene, D gene, CDR3 protein. D genes are given only for firm matches.

TRBJ2-3 TRBV20-1 NA CSASSPGQGPTDTQYF
TRBJ2-1 TRBV12-5 TRBD1 CASADRSRQGAYNEQFF
TRBJ2-7 TRBV4-2 TRBD2 CASSQVGRGGEYEQYF
TRBJ2-1 TRBV7-6 TRBD2 CASSLSPGGSYNEQFF
TRBJ1-2 TRBV2 TRBD1 CASSLTGESYGYTF
TRBJ1-3 TRBV5-6 TRBD1 CASSLPGTASGNTIYF
TRBJ1-2 TRBV6-5 NA CASSYVGNYGYTF
TRBJ2-5 TRBV12-3/TRBV12-4 NA CASRGLEETQYF
TRBJ2-5 TRBV5-1 TRBD2 CASSPGLAGGYQETQYF
TRBJ1-1 TRBV2 TRBD1 CASTLRGQAARSTEAFF
TRBJ1-1 TRBV6-5 NA CASSYPPNTEAFF
TRBJ2-5 TRBV15 NA CATSRDITEQETQYF
TRBJ2-5 TRBV5-1 NA CASSFPSSQETQYF
TRBJ1-1 TRBV5-6 NA CASSLRSDTEAFF
TRBJ2-5 TRBV5-1 NA CASSLAMEPQETQYF
TRBJ2-1 TRBV7-9 TRBD1 CASSLGGQGLIVEQFF
TRBJ1-3 TRBV12-3/TRBV12-4 NA CASSLRDLGNTIYF
TRBJ2-1 TRBV6-6 TRBD2 CASSYSSGGGPSYNEQFF
TRBJ2-7 TRBV7-9 NA CASSSKQVAYEQYF
TRBJ2-7 TRBV5-1 NA CASSLGQFYEQYF
TRBJ1-1 TRBV28 NA CASSFSMDTEAFF
TRBJ2-7 TRBV7-9 NA CASSLHQEGSYEQYF
TRBJ1-2 TRBV6-5 TRBD1 CASSYSMGTGGGLRYGYTF
TRBJ2-3 TRBV27 TRBD2 CASSLSPSGSTDTQYF
TRBJ2-1 TRBV18 TRBD1 CASSPGDSPVYNEQFF
TRBJ2-1 TRBV3-1 TRBD2 CASSQVDGGAIEQFF
TRBJ1-2 TRBV20-1 TRBD1 CSAEGQSYGYTF
TRBJ2-1 TRBV20-1 TRBD1 CSARAVEGQGFHNEQFF
TRBJ2-3 TRBV6-6 TRBD1 CASSYFPMPGQGTDTQYF
TRBJ1-1 TRBV18 TRBD1 CASSPTGTVRDTEAFF
TRBJ2-2 TRBV29-1 NA CSGRQGANTGELFF
TRBJ1-5 TRBV15 TRBD1 CATSRDTGGYQPQHF
TRBJ2-1 TRBV6-5 NA CASSYSRQGGEQFF
TRBJ2-7 TRBV15 NA CATSSALWTQRVHSRYEQYF
TRBJ2-1 TRBV30 TRBD2 CAWELAGDYNEQFF
TRBJ2-3 TRBV5-1 TRBD2 CASSTRTSGPTDTQYF
TRBJ2-3 TRBV12-3/TRBV12-4 NA CASRPQGPDTQYF
TRBJ1-2 TRBV29-1 TRBD1 CSVLRLGQNYGYTF
TRBJ2-3 TRBV7-2 TRBD2 CASSLGSGGRRTDTQYF
TRBJ1-1 TRBV20-1 NA CSARDGGGEGRITEAFF
TRBJ2-3 TRBV7-9 TRBD2 CASSLALAGGPVGTDTQYF
TRBJ2-3 TRBV27 TRBD2 CASSYELATDTQYF